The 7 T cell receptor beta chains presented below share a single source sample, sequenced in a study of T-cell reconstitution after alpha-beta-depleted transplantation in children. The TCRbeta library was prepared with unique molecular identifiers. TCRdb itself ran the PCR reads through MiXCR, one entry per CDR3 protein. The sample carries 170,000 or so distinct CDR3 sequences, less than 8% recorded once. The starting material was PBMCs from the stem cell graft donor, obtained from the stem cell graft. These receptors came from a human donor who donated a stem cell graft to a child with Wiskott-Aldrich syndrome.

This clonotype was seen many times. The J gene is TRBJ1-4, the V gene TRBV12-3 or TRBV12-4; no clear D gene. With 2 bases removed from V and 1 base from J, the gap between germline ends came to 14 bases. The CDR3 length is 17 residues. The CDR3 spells CASSLFTLAETNEKLFF. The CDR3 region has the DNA TGTGCCAGCAGTTTATTCACTCTGGCCGAAACTAATGAAAAACTGTTTTTT.

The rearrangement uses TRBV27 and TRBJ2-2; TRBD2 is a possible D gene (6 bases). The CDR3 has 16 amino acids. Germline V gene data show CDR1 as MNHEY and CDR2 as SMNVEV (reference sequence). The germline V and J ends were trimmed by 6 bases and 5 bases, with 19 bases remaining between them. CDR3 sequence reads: CASRRGDSWGTGELFF. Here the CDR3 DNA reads TGTGCCAGCAGAAGAGGGGACTCCTGGGGGACCGGGGAGCTGTTTTTT.

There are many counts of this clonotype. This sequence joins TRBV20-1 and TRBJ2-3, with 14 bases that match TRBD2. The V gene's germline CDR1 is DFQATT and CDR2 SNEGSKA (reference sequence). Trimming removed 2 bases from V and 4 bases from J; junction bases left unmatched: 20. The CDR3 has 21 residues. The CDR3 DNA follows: TGCAGTGCTAGAAGTATTACGGAGGGGACTAGCGGGAGTAAAGGGTCAGATACGCAGTATTTT. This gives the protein CSARSITEGTSGSKGSDTQYF.

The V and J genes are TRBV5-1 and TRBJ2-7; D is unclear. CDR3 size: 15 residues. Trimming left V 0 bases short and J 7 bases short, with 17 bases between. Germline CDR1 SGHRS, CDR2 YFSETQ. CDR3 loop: CASSLDGRVPPEQYF. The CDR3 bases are TGCGCCAGCAGCTTGGACGGGCGAGTTCCTCCTGAGCAGTACTTC.

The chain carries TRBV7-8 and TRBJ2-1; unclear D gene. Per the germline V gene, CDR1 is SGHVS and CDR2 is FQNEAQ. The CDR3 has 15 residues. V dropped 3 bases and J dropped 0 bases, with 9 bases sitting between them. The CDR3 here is CASSLWGSSYNEQFF. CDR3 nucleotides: TGTGCCAGCAGCTTGTGGGGAAGCTCCTACAATGAGCAGTTCTTC.

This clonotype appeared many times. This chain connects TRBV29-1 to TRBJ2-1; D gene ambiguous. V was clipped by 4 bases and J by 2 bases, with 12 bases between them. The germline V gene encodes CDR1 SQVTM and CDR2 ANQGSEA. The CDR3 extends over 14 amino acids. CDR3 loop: CSVGLGIPYNEQFF. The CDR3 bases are TGCAGCGTTGGTTTGGGGATCCCCTACAATGAGCAGTTCTTC.

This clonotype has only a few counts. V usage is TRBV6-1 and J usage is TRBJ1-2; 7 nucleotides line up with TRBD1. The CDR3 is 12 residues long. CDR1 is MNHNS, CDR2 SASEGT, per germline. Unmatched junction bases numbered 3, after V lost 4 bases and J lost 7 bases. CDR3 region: CASSVRTGGYTF. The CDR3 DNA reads TGTGCCAGCAGTGTCCGGACAGGTGGCTACACCTTC.